Listed below are T cell receptor beta chains from one sample, sequenced in a study of CD8 T cells in Susac syndrome. In TCRdb, the immunoSEQ multiplex PCR reads were re-called with MiXCR into one record per CDR3 protein. Counted here are about 200,000 distinct CDR3 sequences, 90% to 95% occurring once; the ten biggest clones make up 0.1%. Material: CD4+ T cells from PBMCs. These receptors originate from a human donor in good health. Each CDR3 is given with its conserved first and last residue. The D gene is left open where the match is weak. Size is stated for part of the rows, as once, few or many counts, or as a class when the clone is expanded.

j_call,cdr3_length,clone_size,v_call,d_call,cdr3_aa,cdr3_nt
TRBJ2-5,14,.,TRBV20-1,.,CSASPPGVQETQYF,TGCAGTGCTAGCCCGCCGGGGGTCCAAGAGACCCAGTACTTC
TRBJ2-5,16,.,TRBV3-1,TRBD2,CASSLRIGGGGETQYF,TGTGCCAGCAGCCTTCGGATCGGGGGGGGCGGAGAGACCCAGTACTTC
TRBJ2-3,13,.,TRBV29-1,TRBD2,CSVHSGGADTQYF,TGCAGCGTTCACAGCGGGGGGGCAGATACGCAGTATTTT
TRBJ1-1,14,.,TRBV14,.,CASSQVIANTEAFF,TGTGCCAGCAGCCAAGTAATAGCAAACACTGAAGCTTTCTTT
TRBJ1-6,14,.,TRBV20-1,TRBD1,CSAREGTVNSPLHF,TGCAGTGCTAGGGAAGGGACAGTGAATTCACCCCTCCACTTT
TRBJ1-1,13,.,TRBV29-1,.,CSVGWDGNTEAFF,TGCAGCGTTGGATGGGACGGGAACACTGAAGCTTTCTTT
TRBJ2-1,15,once,TRBV15,TRBD2,CATSRPLAGVHEQFF,TGTGCCACCAGCAGACCGTTAGCGGGAGTTCATGAGCAGTTCTTC
TRBJ2-7,16,.,TRBV18,.,CASSPLLATLSYEQYF,TGTGCCAGCTCACCACTCCTAGCAACCCTCTCCTACGAGCAGTACTTC
TRBJ2-2,16,.,TRBV7-9,.,CASSLVTGRDSGELFF,TGTGCCAGCAGCTTAGTCACAGGGCGGGACTCCGGGGAGCTGTTTTTT
TRBJ2-7,14,.,TRBV15,TRBD1,CATSRDAGGYEQYF,TGTGCCACCAGCAGAGATGCAGGGGGCTACGAGCAGTACTTC
TRBJ2-7,12,.,TRBV20-1,.,CSARRGWYEQYF,TGCAGTGCTAGAAGAGGGTGGTACGAGCAGTACTTC
TRBJ1-2,13,.,TRBV18,TRBD1,CASSPPGGYGYTF,TGTGCCAGCTCACCCCCAGGGGGCTATGGCTACACCTTC
TRBJ2-5,15,.,TRBV4-3,TRBD1,CASSQERTGQETQYF,TGCGCCAGCAGCCAAGAACGGACAGGCCAAGAGACCCAGTACTTC
TRBJ1-2,15,.,TRBV29-1,.,CSTLGVNRDSYGYTF,TGCAGCACCTTAGGGGTGAACAGGGACTCCTATGGCTACACCTTC
TRBJ2-5,13,.,TRBV6-5,.,CASSRPAEETQYF,TGTGCCAGCAGCCGCCCGGCAGAAGAGACCCAGTACTTC
TRBJ1-1,11,.,TRBV29-1,.,CSVVRFDEAFF,TGCAGCGTTGTTCGGTTCGATGAAGCTTTCTTT
TRBJ2-1,13,.,TRBV3-1,.,CASSQNRGNEQFF,TGTGCCAGCAGCCAGAATAGGGGAAACGAGCAGTTCTTC
TRBJ1-5,13,.,TRBV12-3/TRBV12-4,.,CASSGSNNQPQHF,TGTGCCAGCAGTGGGTCCAACAATCAGCCCCAGCATTTT
TRBJ1-2,12,.,TRBV12-3/TRBV12-4,.,CASSQSGDGYTF,TGTGCCAGCAGTCAATCAGGGGATGGCTACACCTTC
TRBJ2-3,15,.,TRBV18,.,CASSPPGRASDTQYF,TGTGCCAGCTCACCACCAGGAAGGGCCTCAGATACGCAGTATTTT
TRBJ2-7,15,.,TRBV27,TRBD1,CASSFREGASYEQYF,TGTGCCAGCAGTTTTCGAGAGGGGGCTTCCTACGAGCAGTACTTC
TRBJ2-5,12,.,TRBV10-3,TRBD2,CAIGEGQETQYF,TGTGCCATCGGGGAGGGGCAAGAGACCCAGTACTTC
TRBJ1-2,13,.,TRBV3-1,.,CASSVDPADGYTF,TGTGCCAGCAGCGTCGACCCCGCGGATGGCTACACCTTC
TRBJ1-5,14,.,TRBV27,.,CASSWDGRNQPQHF,TGTGCCAGCAGCTGGGACGGACGCAATCAGCCCCAGCATTTT
TRBJ2-1,14,.,TRBV15,.,CATSLLSGANEQFF,TGTGCCACCAGCCTATTATCGGGAGCCAATGAGCAGTTCTTC
TRBJ2-1,12,once,TRBV19,.,CASSVRRNEQFF,TGTGCCAGTAGTGTAAGGAGGAATGAGCAGTTCTTC
TRBJ2-1,12,.,TRBV28,.,CASSLGRREQFF,TGTGCCAGCAGTTTGGGACGTCGGGAGCAGTTCTTC
TRBJ2-4,15,once,TRBV9,.,CASSDDPLAKNIQYF,TGTGCCAGCAGCGACGACCCCCTAGCCAAAAACATTCAGTACTTC